These 23 T cell receptor beta chains came from one sample sequenced in a study of T cell responses to AZD1222 COVID-19 vaccine (TCRdb year 2021). Library generation was performed with the immunoSEQ multiplex PCR assay. This immuneACCESS table, as held by TCRdb, lists in-frame sequences with V and J called but not all clones. Of the missing ones, under half trace to an unresolved V gene in checked studies; the others have no known cause. Across this sample there are approximately 79,000 clones, with approximately 86% seen only once. Clones ranked in the top ten supply approximately 7.9% of the sample. Read against the paper, the sample's time point label means: baseline before first vaccination. Material: peripheral blood, obtained on day 0 of AZD1222 vaccination. The receptors originated from an adult in good health.

This chain links TRBV28 with TRBJ2-2; no reliable D call. The ends were cut back, 8 bases at V and 6 bases at J, with 13 bases in the middle. The germline V gene has CDR1 MDHEN and CDR2 SYDVKM. The CDR3 loop spans 13 amino acids. CDR3 sequence (DNA): TGTGCCAGCCTTGGATCGTGGGCCGGGGAGCTGTTTTTT. Translation gives CASLGSWAGELFF.

The chain couples TRBV4-2 to TRBJ2-1; 14 bases align to TRBD2. Germline V gene sequence: CDR1 LGHNA, CDR2 YNFKEQ. The CDR3 sequence is 17 residues long. The junction had 6 bases not matched to a gene; V was cut back by 3 bases and J by 5 bases. The CDR3 DNA reads as TGTGCCAGCAGCCATGGGACTAGCGGGAGAGGTAACAATGAGCAGTTCTTC. Its protein is CASSHGTSGRGNNEQFF.

This sequence joins TRBV5-6 and TRBJ1-2; D ambiguous. This CDR3 comprises 13 residues. V was shortened by 3 bases and J by 8 bases, with 14 bases between the two germline ends. In germline, CDR1 is SGHDT, CDR2 YYEEEE. This CDR3 reads CASSSLGGRGYTF. The CDR3 region has the DNA TGTGCCAGCAGCTCGTTGGGTGGCAGAGGCTACACCTTC.

This chain connects TRBV11-2 to TRBJ1-1; a weak D match, TRBD1 (6 bases). The CDR3 is 18 residues long. Germline lookup yields CDR1 SGHAT and CDR2 FQNNGV. Trimming took 3 bases from V and 2 from J, leaving 22 bases between them. Written as DNA, the CDR3 is TGTGCCAGCAGCTTTTCTCTCCGAACAGGGACTCAAAACACTGAAGCTTTCTTT. Translated, it gives CASSFSLRTGTQNTEAFF. Drawing the rest from reference TRBV11-2 and TRBJ1-1, the complete variable domain is EAGVAQSPRYKIIEKRQSVAFWCNPISGHATLYWYQQILGQGPKLLIQFQNNGVVDDSQLPKDRFSAERLKGVDSTLKIQPAKLEDSAVYLCASSFSLRTGTQNTEAFFGQGTRLTVV.

The rearrangement uses TRBV5-4 and TRBJ1-1; TRBD1 matches at 7 bases. The V gene's germline CDR1 is SGHNT and CDR2 YYREEE (reference sequence). The CDR3 has 13 residues. Germline trimming cut 2 bases from V and 4 bases from J; bases unmatched to any gene: 2. CDR3 DNA: TGTGCCAGCAGCTTTGACAGGGTCACTGAAGCTTTCTTT. It encodes CASSFDRVTEAFF.

The chain joins TRBV29-1 to TRBJ2-7; D possibly uses TRBD1 or TRBD2 (6 bases each). V gave up 4 bases and J gave up 5 bases, with 15 bases separating them. The CDR3 contains 13 residues. Germline V gene data show CDR1 as SQVTM and CDR2 as ANQGSEA. CDR3 nucleotides: TGCAGCGTTGGAGGGGGAGGAAGGCACGAGCAGTACTTC. Amino acid sequence: CSVGGGGRHEQYF.

This CDR3 reads CASKGDPGNTIYF. CDR3 coding DNA: TGTGCCAGCAAAGGCGACCCTGGAAACACCATATATTTT. The chain employs TRBV9 and TRBJ1-3; D ambiguous. V was clipped by 6 bases and J by 2 bases, with 9 bases between them. CDR1 SGDLS and CDR2 YYNGEE come from the germline V gene. This CDR3 spans 13 amino acids.

This chain links TRBV5-1 with TRBJ2-7; 9 bases are a match to TRBD1. V gave up 2 bases and J gave up 5 bases; unmatched junction bases: 5. Germline V gene lookup returns CDR1 SGHRS and CDR2 YFSETQ. The CDR3 has 14 amino acids. The CDR3 DNA follows: TGCGCCAGCAGCTTTGGGACAGGGTTCGACGAGCAGTACTTC. Protein: CASSFGTGFDEQYF.

V gene TRBV11-3 combines with J gene TRBJ2-1; D may be TRBD1 (5 bases). Germline-derived CDR1 and CDR2 are SGHNT and YENEEA. This CDR3 is built from 14 residues. Between the trimmed V and J ends, which lost 5 bases and 4 bases, there was a span of 12 bases. The CDR3 bases are TGTGCCAGCAGCCTAAGGGGCAGGTACAATGAGCAGTTCTTC. Amino acids: CASSLRGRYNEQFF.

The rearrangement joins TRBV3-1 (or the pseudogene TRBV3-2) to TRBJ2-5; D unresolved. The CDR3 has 12 residues. CDR1 and CDR2 (germline): LGHDT, YNNKEL (reference sequence). The V end was cut by 6 bases, the J end by 4 bases, with 9 bases between. The CDR3 spells CASRDHRETQYF. Written as DNA, the CDR3 is TGTGCCAGCAGAGACCATCGAGAGACCCAGTACTTC.

The chain links TRBV2 to TRBJ1-3; tentatively, D is TRBD1 (5 bases). The ends were cut back, 6 bases at V and 1 base at J, with 16 bases in the middle. Germline V CDR1 and CDR2: SNHLY, FYNNEI. CDR3 length: 16 amino acids. The CDR3 protein is CASSFLGGGSGNTIYF. Written as DNA, the CDR3 is TGTGCCAGCAGCTTTCTAGGTGGGGGTTCTGGAAACACCATATATTTT.

The rearrangement joins TRBV5-8 to TRBJ1-5; the match to TRBD1 covers 10 bases. The trim removed 2 bases at V and 1 base at J, leaving 12 bases unmatched. CDR1 is SGHTS, CDR2 YDEGEE, per germline. The CDR3 contains 19 residues. CDR3 in amino acids: CASSLGTGVGLVSNQPQHF. The CDR3 nucleotides are TGTGCCAGCAGCTTAGGGACAGGGGTTGGGTTAGTGAGCAATCAGCCCCAGCATTTT.

V and J are TRBV12-3 or TRBV12-4 and TRBJ2-1; no clear D. The CDR3 consists of 11 residues. V was pared by 0 bases and J by 12 bases, with 6 bases between. The CDR3 nucleotides are TGTGCCAGCAGTTTAGCGGGATGGCAGTTCTTC. Protein product: CASSLAGWQFF.

This rearrangement joins TRBV15 to TRBJ1-1; TRBD1 is a possible D gene (5 bases). The V and J ends lost 6 bases and 3 bases respectively, with 11 bases between them. CDR1 is LNHNV, CDR2 YYDKDF, per germline (reference sequence). CDR3 length equals 13 residues. The CDR3 loop reads CATRGGWDTEAFF. The CDR3 DNA sequence: TGTGCCACCAGGGGGGGGTGGGACACTGAAGCTTTCTTT.

The chain uses TRBV28 and TRBJ2-1; 7 positions agree with TRBD2. V dropped 7 bases and J dropped 6; count of bases not matched to a gene: 12. This CDR3 has 15 amino acids. Germline V gene sequence: CDR1 MDHEN, CDR2 SYDVKM. In nucleotides, the CDR3 is TGTGCCAGCACGCCCCACAGCGGGGCCGGCAATGAGCAGTTCTTC. This sequence encodes CASTPHSGAGNEQFF.

The chain is built from TRBV28 and TRBJ2-1, with D possibly being TRBD2 (6 bases). The germline CDR1 and CDR2 sequences are MDHEN and SYDVKM. This CDR3 has 17 residues. Trimming removed 3 bases at V and 6 bases at J, with 21 bases between. CDR3 sequence: CASSFGLRGLPGNEQFF. In nucleotides, the CDR3 is TGTGCCAGCAGTTTTGGACTGCGGGGTCTGCCTGGCAATGAGCAGTTCTTC.

The chain uses TRBV18 and TRBJ2-5; 15 bases map to TRBD2. V lost 3 bases and J lost 6; bases outside the gene matches: 2. CDR3 size: 15 residues. Germline loops: CDR1 KGHSH, CDR2 LQKENI. CDR3 nucleotide sequence: TGTGCCAGCTCACCGGGACTAGCGGGAGGTCAGACCCAGTACTTC. Translation gives CASSPGLAGGQTQYF.

This clone was observed a single time. This chain joins TRBV6-5 and TRBJ1-2; D perhaps matches TRBD1 (5 bases). The CDR3 has 13 amino acids. In germline, CDR1 is MNHEY, CDR2 SVGAGI. Trimming shortened V by 2 bases and J by 5 bases, and 9 bases separated the two germline ends. As DNA, the CDR3 is TGTGCCAGCAGTTACCCAGGGTATTATGGCTACACCTTC. It codes for CASSYPGYYGYTF.

The rearrangement links TRBV5-6 to TRBJ2-7; 8 nucleotides match TRBD2. The junction had 13 bases not matched to a gene; V was cut back by 4 bases and J by 4 bases. There are 16 residues in the CDR3. Germline V gene sequence: CDR1 SGHDT, CDR2 YYEEEE. CDR3 residues: CASSPDGGGRLYEQYF. The CDR3 DNA reads as TGTGCCAGCAGCCCCGATGGGGGCGGGAGGTTGTACGAGCAGTACTTC.

Written as DNA, the CDR3 is TGTGCCAGCAGCCCCGGGACAGGGATGAATCAGCCCCAGCATTTT. Protein: CASSPGTGMNQPQHF. The V and J genes are TRBV27 and TRBJ1-5; 9 nucleotides match TRBD1. The CDR3 contains 15 residues. The J segment lost 4 bases and the V segment lost 6 bases, leaving 7 bases of the junction unmatched. CDR1 is MNHEY, CDR2 SMNVEV, per germline (reference sequence).

This clone has a single count. The chain recombines TRBV29-1 with TRBJ1-2; TRBD1 might be the D (6 bases). Per germline, CDR1 SQVTM and CDR2 ANQGSEA. CDR3 size: 12 residues. Trimming stripped 3 bases from V and 2 bases from J, with 7 bases between. The CDR3 region is CSVEDRNYGYTF. CDR3 coding DNA: TGCAGCGTTGAGGACAGAAACTATGGCTACACCTTC.

This chain links TRBV4-1 with TRBJ2-1; D is perhaps TRBD2 (5 bases). CDR1 and CDR2 from the germline V gene are MGHRA and YSYEKL. V shed 9 bases and J shed 1 base, with 13 bases lying between them. The CDR3 length is 14 residues. The CDR3 DNA sequence: TGCGCCAGTGGGCGGGTAGGATCCTACAATGAGCAGTTCTTC. Its protein is CASGRVGSYNEQFF.

The chain uses TRBV5-1 and TRBJ2-3; 11 positions match TRBD2. Germline loops: CDR1 SGHRS, CDR2 YFSETQ. This CDR3 is 15 amino acids long. The V segment lost 3 bases and the J segment 5 bases; nucleotides outside the gene matches: 5. CDR3 sequence reads: CASSWMLAGGDTQYF. The CDR3 region has the DNA TGCGCCAGCAGCTGGATGCTAGCGGGAGGAGATACGCAGTATTTT.